This TCR beta chain is drawn from a study of cytomegalovirus exposure and HLA in healthy donors. About the study: The platform used for the 120 validation repertoires matched that of the roughly 720 first-cohort repertoires, a later analysis reported.

TCRdb's copy holds only in-frame clones and misses some; the assay was immunoSEQ multiplex PCR. The sample lists around 200,000 clones; almost 90% were seen once. Source material: PBMCs. This receptor was identified in a young woman in good health and CMV-seronegative.

The CDR3 sequence: CSATGSEKLFF. CDR3 DNA: TGCAGTGCTACAGGGTCCGAAAAACTGTTTTTT. The chain recombines TRBV20-1 with TRBJ1-4, with D perhaps TRBD1 (5 bases). V was clipped by 4 bases and J by 8 bases, with 8 bases between them. The germline V gene encodes CDR1 DFQATT and CDR2 SNEGSKA (reference sequence). The CDR3 covers 11 residues.